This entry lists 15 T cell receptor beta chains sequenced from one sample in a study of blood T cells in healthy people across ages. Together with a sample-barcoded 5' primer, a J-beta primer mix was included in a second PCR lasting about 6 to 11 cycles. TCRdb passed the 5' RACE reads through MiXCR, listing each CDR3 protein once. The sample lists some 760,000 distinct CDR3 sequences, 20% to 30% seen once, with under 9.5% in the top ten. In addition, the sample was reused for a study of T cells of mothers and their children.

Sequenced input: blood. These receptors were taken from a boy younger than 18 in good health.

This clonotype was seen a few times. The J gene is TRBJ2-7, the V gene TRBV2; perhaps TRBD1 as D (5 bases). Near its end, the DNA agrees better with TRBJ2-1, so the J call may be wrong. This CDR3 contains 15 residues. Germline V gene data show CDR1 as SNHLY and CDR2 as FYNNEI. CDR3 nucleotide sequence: TGTGCCAGCAGCGGCGAAACAGGTCATTGGAGTGAGCAGTTCTTC. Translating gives CASSGETGHWSEQFF.

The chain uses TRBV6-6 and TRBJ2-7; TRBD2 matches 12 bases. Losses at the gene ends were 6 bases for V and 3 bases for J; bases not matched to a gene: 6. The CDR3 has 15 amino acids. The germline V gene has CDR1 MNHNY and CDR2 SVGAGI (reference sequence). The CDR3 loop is CASRPKTSGSYEQYF. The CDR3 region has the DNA TGTGCCAGCAGACCCAAGACTAGCGGGAGCTACGAGCAGTACTTC.

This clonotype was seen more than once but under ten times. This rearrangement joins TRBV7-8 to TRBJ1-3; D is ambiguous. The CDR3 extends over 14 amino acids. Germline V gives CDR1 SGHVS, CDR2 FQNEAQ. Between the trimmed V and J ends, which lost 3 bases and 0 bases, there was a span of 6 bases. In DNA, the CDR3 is TGTGCCAGCAGCTTGGACCCCTCTGGAAACACCATATATTTT. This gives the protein CASSLDPSGNTIYF.

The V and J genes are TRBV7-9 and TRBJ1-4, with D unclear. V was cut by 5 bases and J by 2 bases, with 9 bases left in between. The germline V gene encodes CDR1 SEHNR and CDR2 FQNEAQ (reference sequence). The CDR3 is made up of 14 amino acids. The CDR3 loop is CASSAVSTNEKLFF. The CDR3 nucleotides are TGTGCCAGCAGCGCCGTATCGACTAATGAAAAACTGTTTTTT.

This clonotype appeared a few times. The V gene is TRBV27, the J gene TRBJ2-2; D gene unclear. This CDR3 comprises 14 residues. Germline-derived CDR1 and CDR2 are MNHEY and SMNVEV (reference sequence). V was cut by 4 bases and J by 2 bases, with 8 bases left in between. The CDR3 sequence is CASSYLENTGELFF. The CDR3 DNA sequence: TGTGCCAGCAGTTACCTAGAAAACACCGGGGAGCTGTTTTTT.

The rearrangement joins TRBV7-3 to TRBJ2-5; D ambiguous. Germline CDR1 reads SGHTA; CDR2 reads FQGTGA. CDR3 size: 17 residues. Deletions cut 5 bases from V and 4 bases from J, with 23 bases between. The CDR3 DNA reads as TGTGCCAGCAGCCCCCCCCCTAAGCTTGGTTGGGGAGAGACCCAGTACTTC. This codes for CASSPPPKLGWGETQYF.

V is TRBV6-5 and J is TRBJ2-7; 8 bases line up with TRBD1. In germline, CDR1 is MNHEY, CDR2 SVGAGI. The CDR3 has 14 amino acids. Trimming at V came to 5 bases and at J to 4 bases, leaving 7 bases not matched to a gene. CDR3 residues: CASSAGQASYEQYF. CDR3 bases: TGTGCCAGCAGTGCGGGACAGGCATCTTACGAGCAGTACTTC.

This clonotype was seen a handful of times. As DNA, the CDR3 is TGTGCCAGCAGTGTTCCCCTTGACCTGACAGTGAACAATGAGCAGTTCTTC. Encoded protein: CASSVPLDLTVNNEQFF. The rearrangement uses TRBV2 and TRBJ2-1, with D possibly TRBD1 on 5 matching bases. V dropped 4 bases and J dropped 5 bases, with 21 bases sitting between them. The CDR3 spans 17 residues. Germline assignment: CDR1 SNHLY and CDR2 FYNNEI.

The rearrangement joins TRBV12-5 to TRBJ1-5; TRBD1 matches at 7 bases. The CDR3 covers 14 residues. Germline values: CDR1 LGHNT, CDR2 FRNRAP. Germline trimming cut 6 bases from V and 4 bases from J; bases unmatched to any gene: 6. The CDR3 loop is CASGPGQLNQPQHF. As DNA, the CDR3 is TGTGCTAGTGGACCGGGACAGCTAAATCAGCCCCAGCATTTT. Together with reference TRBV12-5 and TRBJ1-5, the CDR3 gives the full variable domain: DARVTQTPRHKVTEMGQEVTMRCQPILGHNTVFWYRQTMMQGLELLAYFRNRAPLDDSGMPKDRFSAEMPDATLATLKIQPSEPRDSAVYFCASGPGQLNQPQHFGDGTRLSIL.

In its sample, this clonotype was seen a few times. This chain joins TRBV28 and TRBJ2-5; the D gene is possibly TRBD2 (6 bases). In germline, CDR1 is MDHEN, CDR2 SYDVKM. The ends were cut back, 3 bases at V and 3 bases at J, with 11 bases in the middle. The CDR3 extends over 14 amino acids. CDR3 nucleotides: TGTGCCAGCAGTTTTGTTCTAGCGAAAGAGACCCAGTACTTC. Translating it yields CASSFVLAKETQYF.

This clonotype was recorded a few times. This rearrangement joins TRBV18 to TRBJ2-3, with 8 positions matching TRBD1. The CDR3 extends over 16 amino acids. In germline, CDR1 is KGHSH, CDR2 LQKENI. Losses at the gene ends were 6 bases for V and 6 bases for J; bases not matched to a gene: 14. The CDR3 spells CASSPKQTGEGDTQYF. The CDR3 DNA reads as TGTGCCAGCTCGCCGAAACAGACAGGGGAAGGGGATACGCAGTATTTT.

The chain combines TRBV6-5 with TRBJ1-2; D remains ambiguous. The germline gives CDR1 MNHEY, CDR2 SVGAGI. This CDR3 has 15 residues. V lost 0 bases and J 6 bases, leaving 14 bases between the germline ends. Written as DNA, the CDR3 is TGTGCCAGCAGTTACTCGACTTTAGCGCCGAATGGCTACACCTTC. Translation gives CASSYSTLAPNGYTF.

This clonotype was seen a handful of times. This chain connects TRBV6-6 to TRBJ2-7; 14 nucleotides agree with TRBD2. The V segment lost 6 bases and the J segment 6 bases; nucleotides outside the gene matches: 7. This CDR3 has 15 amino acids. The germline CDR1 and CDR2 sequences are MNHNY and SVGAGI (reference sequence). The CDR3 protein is CASSRAGLAGAEQYF. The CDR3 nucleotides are TGTGCCAGCAGCCGAGCGGGACTAGCGGGAGCCGAGCAGTACTTC.

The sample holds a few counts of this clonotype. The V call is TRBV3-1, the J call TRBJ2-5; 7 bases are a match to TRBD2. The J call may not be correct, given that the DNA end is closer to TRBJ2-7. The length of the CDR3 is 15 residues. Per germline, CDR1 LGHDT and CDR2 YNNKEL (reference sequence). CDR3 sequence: CASSQTGLGSSEQYF. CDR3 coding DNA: TGTGCCAGCAGCCAAACTGGACTAGGTTCTTCCGAGCAGTACTTC.

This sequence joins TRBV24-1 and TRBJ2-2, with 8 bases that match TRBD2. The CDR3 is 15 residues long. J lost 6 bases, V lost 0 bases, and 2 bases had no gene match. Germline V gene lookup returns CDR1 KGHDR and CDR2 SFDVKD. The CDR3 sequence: CATSDLTSGPGELFF. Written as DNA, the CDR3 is TGTGCCACCAGTGATTTGACTAGCGGTCCCGGGGAGCTGTTTTTT.